This T cell receptor (beta chain) derives from a study of T-cell reconstitution after alpha-beta-depleted transplantation in children. Germline V gene sequence: CDR1 SGDLS, CDR2 YYNGEE. This CDR3 has 14 residues. The ends were cut back, 0 bases at V and 0 bases at J, with 6 bases in the middle. This clonotype has only a few counts. Molecular barcoding with unique molecular identifiers was used for the TCRbeta library. TCRdb reanalysed the PCR reads using MiXCR and keeps one entry per CDR3 protein. The sample consists of just under 550,000 distinct CDR3 sequences, 18% of them appearing once. V is TRBV9 and J is TRBJ1-2; D is unclear. The sequence was obtained from a human donor who donated a stem cell graft to a child with acute lymphoblastic leukemia. Sequenced here: PBMCs from the stem cell graft donor, sampled from the stem cell graft. CDR3 amino acids: CASSVGSANYGYTF. The CDR3 nucleotides are TGTGCCAGCAGCGTAGGGTCAGCTAACTATGGCTACACCTTC.